The following is a T cell receptor beta chain sequence with its context. This CDR3 comprises 13 residues. V dropped 9 bases and J dropped 3 bases, with 15 bases sitting between them. Germline V gene sequence: CDR1 KGHSH, CDR2 LQKENI. TCRdb's copy holds only in-frame clones and misses some; the assay was immunoSEQ multiplex PCR. The sample has roughly 100,000 clones, about four fifths seen once. The source of the sample is a study of blood T cell repertoires in COVID-19. Study as a whole: Spain, Italy and the United States supplied samples that represented acute and convalescent COVID-19.

The chain couples TRBV18 to TRBJ2-7, with D uncertain. Material: peripheral blood. The TCR comes from a woman in her sixties or seventies with acute or convalescent COVID-19. The CDR3 here is CASSQSGYYEQYF. The CDR3 DNA follows: TGTGCCAGTTCTCAATCAGGTTACTACGAGCAGTACTTC.